This TCR beta chain was sequenced for a study of OX40 agonist ivuxolimab in advanced cancers. About the research overall: An agonistic human IgG2 monoclonal antibody against OX40 (CD134) was given.

This CDR3 region has 13 residues. Trimming stripped 0 bases from V and 7 bases from J, with 11 bases between. From germline, CDR1 is SGHRS and CDR2 YFSETQ. TCRdb keeps only in-frame clones here, not all; method: immunoSEQ multiplex PCR. Of 65,000 to 95,000 clones in the sample, around four fifths are singletons; the top ten hold around 0.8%. Sequencing used CD4+ or CD8+ T cells sorted from blood, obtained in a trial of the OX40 agonist ivuxolimab. The V call is TRBV5-1, the J call TRBJ2-7; D ambiguous. The sequence came from an adult with an advanced solid tumor such as melanoma, head and neck, liver or kidney cancer. The CDR3 region has the DNA TGCGCCAGCAGCTTGGGACACTTTTGGGAGCAGTACTTC. Translating it yields CASSLGHFWEQYF.